This T cell receptor (beta chain) was sequenced for a study of blood T cell repertoires in COVID-19. Repertoires were generated with immunoSEQ multiplex PCR, while TCRdb's copy carries only in-frame clones and drops some. The sample includes a few hundred thousand clones, around 91% of them seen just once. Germline V gives CDR1 SEHNR, CDR2 FQNEAQ (reference sequence). With V trimmed by 6 bases and J by 2 bases, 5 bases remained unmatched. The CDR3 loop spans 15 amino acids. The rearrangement uses TRBV7-9 and TRBJ2-1; 9 nucleotides line up with TRBD2. The sequencing input was peripheral blood. The receptor was isolated from a woman in her sixties with acute or convalescent COVID-19. The CDR3 protein is CASRPTSGAYNEQFF. The CDR3 nucleotides read TGTGCCAGCAGGCCGACTAGCGGCGCCTACAATGAGCAGTTCTTC.